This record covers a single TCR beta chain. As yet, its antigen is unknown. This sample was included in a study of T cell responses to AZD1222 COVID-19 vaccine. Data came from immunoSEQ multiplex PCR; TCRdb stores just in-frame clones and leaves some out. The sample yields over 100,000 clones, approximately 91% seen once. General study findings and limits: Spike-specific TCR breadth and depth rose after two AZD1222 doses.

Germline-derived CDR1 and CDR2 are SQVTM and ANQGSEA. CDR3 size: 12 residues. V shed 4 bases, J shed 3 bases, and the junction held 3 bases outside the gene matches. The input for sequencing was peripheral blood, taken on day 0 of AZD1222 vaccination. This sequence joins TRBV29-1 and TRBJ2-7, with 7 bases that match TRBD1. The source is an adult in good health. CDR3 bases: TGCAGCGTTGTGCCAGGGGGCTACGAGCAGTACTTC. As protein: CSVVPGGYEQYF.